This TCR beta chain was identified during a study of post-analysis software for immune sequencing data. In its sample, this clonotype was seen once. Antigen specificity is unknown. Study-wide findings and caveats: Samples from one preparation batch, clustered by F measure, grouped strongly together. Four or five TRBV segments were more frequent in patients than controls; TRBV5-6, TRBV5-1 and TRBV20-1 belonged to this group. Normalized Chao1 diversity was significantly lower in multiple sclerosis patients than in controls.

Incorporated into the TCR beta cDNA libraries were unique molecular identifiers, which served to reduce PCR and sequencing biases. Some 500,000 cDNA molecules were obtained per 1 to 10 million input T cells. TCRdb passed the PCR reads through MiXCR, listing each CDR3 protein once. The sample lists roughly 800,000 distinct CDR3 sequences, 30% seen once, with approximately 0.6% in the top ten. Trimming pared 5 bases from V and 11 bases from J, leaving 27 bases between. CDR1 SGHTA and CDR2 FQGNSA come from the germline V gene. This CDR3 has 16 residues. The clonotype originates from a girl aged 10 to 17 with multiple sclerosis. Source material: blood. The rearrangement links TRBV7-2 to TRBJ2-5; D is perhaps TRBD2 (6 bases). The DNA for the CDR3 is TGTGCCAGCAGCACTATGGCGGGACTCCTGGGAGTTGAGCAGTACTTC. Residues: CASSTMAGLLGVEQYF.